The 19 T cell receptor beta chains listed next were all sequenced from one sample in a study of CD8 T cells in ankylosing spondylitis. MiXCR, applied by TCRdb to the 5' RACE reads, yields one record per CDR3 protein. The data show a few hundred thousand distinct CDR3 sequences, more than 20% seen once. The sequenced sample was blood, either unsorted or a sorted T cell fraction (not recorded which). These receptor sequences come from a male donor with ankylosing spondylitis or in good health (not recorded which).

This clonotype was counted many times. This chain joins TRBV20-1 and TRBJ1-5, with D maybe TRBD1 (6 bases). V was pared by 4 bases and J by 6 bases, with 10 bases between. The germline gives CDR1 DFQATT, CDR2 SNEGSKA (reference sequence). The CDR3 runs 12 residues. CDR3 protein: CSAMRGGQPQHF. Written as DNA, the CDR3 is TGCAGTGCTATGAGGGGGGGTCAGCCCCAGCATTTT.

This clonotype was counted between two and nine times. This chain links TRBV10-3 with TRBJ2-3; D is unclear. The V gene lost 4 bases and the J gene lost 5 bases, with 16 bases spanning the gap. The germline gives CDR1 ENHRY, CDR2 SYGVKD. The CDR3 is made up of 15 amino acids. The CDR3 spells CAISVSGPLKDTQYF. CDR3 sequence (DNA): TGTGCCATCAGTGTATCCGGGCCCCTCAAAGATACGCAGTATTTT.

This clonotype has just one count. This chain joins TRBV15 and TRBJ2-3; D unclear. The CDR3 runs 16 residues. Trimming took 0 bases from V and 2 from J, leaving 12 bases between them. The germline V gene encodes CDR1 LNHNV and CDR2 YYDKDF (reference sequence). CDR3 sequence: CATSRDADPSTDTQYF. The CDR3 coding sequence is TGTGCCACCAGCAGAGATGCCGATCCCTCCACAGATACGCAGTATTTT.

In this sample, this clonotype turned up a few times. The chain has TRBV7-8 and TRBJ2-3, with D unresolved. Germline CDR1 reads SGHVS; CDR2 reads FQNEAQ. V was cut by 0 bases and J by 0 bases, with 7 bases left in between. This CDR3 has 15 residues. CDR3 bases: TGTGCCAGCAGCTTAGCGCGCGGTAGCACAGATACGCAGTATTTT. It yields the protein CASSLARGSTDTQYF.

This clonotype was recorded many times. V usage is TRBV29-1 and J usage is TRBJ2-3; 12 bases map to TRBD2. After removal of 7 bases from V and 6 bases from J, the junction contained 11 bases not matched to a gene. The germline gives CDR1 SQVTM, CDR2 ANQGSEA. The CDR3 length is 15 residues. CDR3 nucleotides: TGCAGCGCACCACTAGCGGGGGGTGTTAGGGATACGCAGTATTTT. Amino acid sequence: CSAPLAGGVRDTQYF.

This clonotype was recorded at least ten times. The chain employs TRBV20-1 and TRBJ1-1; 7 positions match TRBD1. CDR3 length equals 14 residues. Germline V CDR1 and CDR2: DFQATT, SNEGSKA (reference sequence). With 6 bases clipped from V and 4 bases from J, the junction kept 11 bases outside the gene matches. CDR3 sequence reads: CSAPIQGVGTEAFF. CDR3 bases: TGCAGTGCCCCAATTCAGGGGGTAGGCACTGAAGCTTTCTTT.

This clonotype showed up just a few times. This sequence joins TRBV20-1 and TRBJ2-6; 10 bases line up with TRBD2. CDR3 size: 18 residues. The germline V gene has CDR1 DFQATT and CDR2 SNEGSKA (reference sequence). V lost 3 bases and J lost 2; bases outside the gene matches: 10. The DNA of the CDR3 is TGCAGTGCTAGGTTAGCGGGGGGCCACGTACCTGGGGCCAACGTCCTGACTTTC. It yields the protein CSARLAGGHVPGANVLTF.

The chain employs TRBV20-1 and TRBJ2-3, with a weak D call TRBD2 (7 bases). Trimming pared 2 bases from V and 2 bases from J, leaving 11 bases between. CDR1 DFQATT and CDR2 SNEGSKA come from the germline V gene (reference sequence). This CDR3 contains 14 residues. In DNA form, the CDR3 reads TGCAGTGCTAGACGGCGGGGGCTCACAGATACGCAGTATTTT. Protein sequence: CSARRRGLTDTQYF.

This clonotype was counted ten times or more. The chain combines TRBV25-1 with TRBJ1-2, with 7 bases that match TRBD1. Looked up from germline, CDR1 is MGHDK and CDR2 is SYGVNS. The CDR3 sequence is 14 residues long. Trimming removed 8 bases from V and 8 bases from J; junction bases left unmatched: 14. For the CDR3, the DNA is TGTGCCAGCTCAGGGGGTGGCAGGCGAGGAGGCTACACCTTC. Translation gives CASSGGGRRGGYTF.

The chain employs TRBV20-1 and TRBJ2-3; D uncertain. The CDR3 contains 16 residues. Trimming stripped 0 bases from V and 3 bases from J, with 16 bases between. The germline CDR1 and CDR2 sequences are DFQATT and SNEGSKA (reference sequence). In DNA, the CDR3 is TGCAGTGCTAGAGATCTCTATCGAGATAGGACAGATACGCAGTATTTT. Amino acid sequence: CSARDLYRDRTDTQYF.

This clonotype was counted ten times or more. The J gene is TRBJ1-6, the V gene TRBV20-1; unclear D gene. CDR3 size: 12 residues. V dropped 0 bases and J dropped 10 bases, with 7 bases sitting between them. The V gene's germline CDR1 is DFQATT and CDR2 SNEGSKA (reference sequence). CDR3 in amino acids: CSAREAGSPLHF. In DNA form, the CDR3 reads TGCAGTGCTAGAGAAGCGGGCTCACCCCTCCACTTT.

The chain combines TRBV20-1 with TRBJ2-7; D not resolved. Germline V lookup: CDR1 DFQATT, CDR2 SNEGSKA (reference sequence). Trimming took off 2 bases at V and 4 bases at J, with 9 bases between the two ends. This CDR3 has 12 residues. CDR3 residues: CSARRTIYEQYF. The CDR3 DNA reads TGCAGTGCTAGACGTACCATATACGAGCAGTACTTC.

Ten or more counts support this clonotype. The CDR3 bases are TGTGCCAGCAGTGGGGGACAGGTGGGCTCCTACGAGCAGTACTTC. This gives the protein CASSGGQVGSYEQYF. The chain joins TRBV6-1 to TRBJ2-7; TRBD1 matches 8 bases. This CDR3 spans 15 amino acids. The ends lost 4 bases at V and 0 bases at J; junction bases unmatched: 5. CDR1 is MNHNS and CDR2 is SASEGT in the germline V gene.

This clonotype has more than one count but fewer than ten. This CDR3 is CAWSLLMTDTQYF. The DNA for the CDR3 is TGTGCCTGGAGTCTTTTAATGACAGATACGCAGTATTTT. The J gene is TRBJ2-3, the V gene TRBV30; no reliable D call. Looked up from germline, CDR1 is GTSNPN and CDR2 is SVGIG (reference sequence). The V end lost 2 bases, the J end lost 3 bases, and 9 bases lay between the germline ends. The CDR3 spans 13 residues.

The chain carries TRBV5-5 and TRBJ2-1; 10 nucleotides agree with TRBD1. V lost 0 bases to trimming and J lost 5 bases; unmatched junction nucleotides: 5. CDR1 and CDR2 from the germline V gene are SGHKS and YYEKEE (reference sequence). The CDR3 is made up of 16 amino acids. DNA of the CDR3: TGTGCCAGCAGCTTGGCAGGGACAGGGGCACACAATGAGCAGTTCTTC. It is translated as CASSLAGTGAHNEQFF.

In this sample, this clonotype turned up many times. The chain has TRBV20-1 and TRBJ2-4; D possibly matches TRBD1 or TRBD2 (5 bases each). This CDR3 region has 14 residues. Germline lookup yields CDR1 DFQATT and CDR2 SNEGSKA (reference sequence). The V end was cut by 6 bases, the J end by 2 bases, with 14 bases between. The CDR3 region is CSARAGRTKNIQYF. CDR3 in DNA: TGCAGTGCGCGGGCAGGGCGGACCAAAAACATTCAGTACTTC.

At least ten counts were recorded for this clonotype. This rearrangement joins TRBV12-3 or TRBV12-4 to TRBJ2-1, with 8 bases fitting TRBD2. This CDR3 is 13 amino acids long. V was pared by 6 bases and J by 4 bases, with 2 bases of the junction left unmatched. The CDR3 region has the DNA TGTGCCAGCAGAATAGCGGGGTACAATGAGCAGTTCTTC. Residues: CASRIAGYNEQFF.

There are many counts of this clonotype. The CDR3 DNA follows: TGCAGTGCCACCGGACTAGTTTTCGTCCTCGAGACCCAGTACTTC. Protein: CSATGLVFVLETQYF. The J gene is TRBJ2-5, the V gene TRBV20-1, with 7 bases matching TRBD2. Unmatched junction bases numbered 15, after V lost 6 bases and J lost 5 bases. This CDR3 spans 15 amino acids. Germline V gene data show CDR1 as DFQATT and CDR2 as SNEGSKA (reference sequence).

This clonotype was seen ten or more times. This sequence joins TRBV29-1 and TRBJ1-1; the D is unclear. Trimming removed 4 bases from V and 1 base from J, with 13 bases in between. The CDR3 contains 14 residues. The germline gives CDR1 SQVTM, CDR2 ANQGSEA. The CDR3 DNA reads TGCAGCGTTGTACCCCCGACTAAGAACACTGAAGCTTTCTTT. This translates into CSVVPPTKNTEAFF.